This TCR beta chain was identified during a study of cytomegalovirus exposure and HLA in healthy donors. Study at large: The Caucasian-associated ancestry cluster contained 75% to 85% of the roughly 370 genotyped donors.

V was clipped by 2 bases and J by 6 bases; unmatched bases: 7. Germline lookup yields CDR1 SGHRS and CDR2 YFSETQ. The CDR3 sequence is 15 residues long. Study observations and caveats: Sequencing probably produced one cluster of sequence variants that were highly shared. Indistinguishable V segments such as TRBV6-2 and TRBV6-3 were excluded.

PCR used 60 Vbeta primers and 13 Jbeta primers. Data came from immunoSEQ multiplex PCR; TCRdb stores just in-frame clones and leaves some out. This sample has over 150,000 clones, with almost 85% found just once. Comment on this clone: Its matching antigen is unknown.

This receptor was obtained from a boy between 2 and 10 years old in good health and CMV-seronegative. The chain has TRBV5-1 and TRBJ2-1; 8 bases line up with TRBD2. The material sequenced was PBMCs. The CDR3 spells CASSLPGRAFNEQFF. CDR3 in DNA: TGCGCCAGCAGCTTACCCGGGAGGGCATTCAATGAGCAGTTCTTC.